Included here is one T cell receptor beta chain sequence, with context. The data originate from a study of blood T cell repertoires in COVID-19. Some clones are missing from TCRdb's copy, which holds only in-frame ones; the method was immunoSEQ multiplex PCR. The sample gives approximately 330,000 clones, roughly 87% of which show up once; approximately 10% is in the top ten. The sequence was collected from a young man with COVID-19, enrolled during active disease. Sequenced: peripheral blood.

The CDR3 loop reads CASSSRTAQETQYF. CDR3 coding DNA: TGCGCCAGCAGCTCTCGGACAGCCCAAGAGACCCAGTACTTC. The chain is built from TRBV5-1 and TRBJ2-5; TRBD1 might be the D (6 bases). CDR1 SGHRS and CDR2 YFSETQ come from the germline V gene. The CDR3 sequence is 14 residues long. The V and J ends lost 3 bases and 1 base respectively, with 10 bases between them. The full variable domain, its missing parts supplied by reference TRBV5-1 and TRBJ2-5, is KAGVTQTPRYLIKTRGQQVTLSCSPISGHRSVSWYQQTPGQGLQFLFEYFSETQRNKGNFPGRFSGRQFSNSRSEMNVSTLELGDSALYLCASSSRTAQETQYFGPGTRLLVL.